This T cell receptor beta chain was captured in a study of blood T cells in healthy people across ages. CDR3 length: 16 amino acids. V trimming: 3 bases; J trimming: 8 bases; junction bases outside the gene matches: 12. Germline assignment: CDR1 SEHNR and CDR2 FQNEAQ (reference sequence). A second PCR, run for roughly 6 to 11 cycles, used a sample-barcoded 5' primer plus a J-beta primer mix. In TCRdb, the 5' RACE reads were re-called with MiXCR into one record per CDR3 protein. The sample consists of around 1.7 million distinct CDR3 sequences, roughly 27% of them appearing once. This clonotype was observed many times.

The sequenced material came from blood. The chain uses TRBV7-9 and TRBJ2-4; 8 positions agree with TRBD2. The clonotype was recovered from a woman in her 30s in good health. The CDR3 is CASSFGKGVREDIQYF. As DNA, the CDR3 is TGTGCCAGCAGCTTCGGGAAGGGTGTGCGGGAGGACATTCAGTACTTC.